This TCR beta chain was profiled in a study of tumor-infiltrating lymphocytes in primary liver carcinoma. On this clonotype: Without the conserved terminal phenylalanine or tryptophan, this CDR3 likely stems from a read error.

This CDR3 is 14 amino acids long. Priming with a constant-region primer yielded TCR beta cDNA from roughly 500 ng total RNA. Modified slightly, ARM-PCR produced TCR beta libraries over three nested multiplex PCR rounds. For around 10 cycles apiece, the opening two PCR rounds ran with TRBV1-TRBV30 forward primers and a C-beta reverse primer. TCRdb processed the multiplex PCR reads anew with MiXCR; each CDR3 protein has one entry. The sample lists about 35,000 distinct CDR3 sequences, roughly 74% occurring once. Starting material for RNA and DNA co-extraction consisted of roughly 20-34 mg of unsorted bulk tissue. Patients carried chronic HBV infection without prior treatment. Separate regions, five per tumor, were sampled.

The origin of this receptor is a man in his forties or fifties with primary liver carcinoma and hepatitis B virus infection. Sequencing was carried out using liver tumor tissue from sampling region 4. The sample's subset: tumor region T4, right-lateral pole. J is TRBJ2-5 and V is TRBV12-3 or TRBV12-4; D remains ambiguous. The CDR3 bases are TGTGCCATCAGTTCAGAGCGTACTGGGGAGACCCAGTACTTA. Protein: CAISSERTGETQYL.